The T cell receptor (beta chain) described here comes from a study of regulatory T cells in long-lasting Graves disease. Study-wide context: Over 5 years on antithyroid drugs plus positive TSH receptor antibodies marked Graves' disease as persistent. Study-wide findings and caveats: It was in persistent disease that TRBV28, TRBJ1-2 and TRBJ2-5 were favored. Persistent patients had a count of shared public clonotypes (roughly 2,500) that exceeded that of new patients (about 970).

This clonotype was observed at least ten times. Its antigen is as yet unknown. Stated time point: persistent/refractory GD, antithyroid drugs over 5 years with positive TRAb. From PBMCs, RNA was extracted and then used to make the TCR library. The EDTA tubes were filled with 7.5 to 9 milliliters of drawn peripheral blood. The CDR3 sequence is 20 residues long. Trimming took 0 bases from V and 8 from J, leaving 28 bases between them. Per the germline V gene, CDR1 is MNHEY and CDR2 is SVGAGI. Library construction for TCR beta used iRepertoire HTBI primers and Arm-PCR of CDR3 regions. TCRdb recomputed calls from the multiplex PCR reads with MiXCR, one row per CDR3 protein. The sample records a few hundred thousand distinct CDR3 sequences, 23% being singletons.

The sequences come from peripheral blood mononuclear cells (PBMCs), collected when the disease was refractory, from a patient treated with antithyroid drugs. The receptor's source is a female donor with Graves disease. The J gene is TRBJ1-4, the V gene TRBV6-5; D possibly corresponds to TRBD1 (6 bases). The CDR3 sequence: CASSYSSSGRGTGLAEKLFF. The DNA for the CDR3 is TGTGCCAGCAGTTACTCCTCGTCAGGCAGGGGAACTGGTCTTGCGGAAAAACTGTTTTTT.